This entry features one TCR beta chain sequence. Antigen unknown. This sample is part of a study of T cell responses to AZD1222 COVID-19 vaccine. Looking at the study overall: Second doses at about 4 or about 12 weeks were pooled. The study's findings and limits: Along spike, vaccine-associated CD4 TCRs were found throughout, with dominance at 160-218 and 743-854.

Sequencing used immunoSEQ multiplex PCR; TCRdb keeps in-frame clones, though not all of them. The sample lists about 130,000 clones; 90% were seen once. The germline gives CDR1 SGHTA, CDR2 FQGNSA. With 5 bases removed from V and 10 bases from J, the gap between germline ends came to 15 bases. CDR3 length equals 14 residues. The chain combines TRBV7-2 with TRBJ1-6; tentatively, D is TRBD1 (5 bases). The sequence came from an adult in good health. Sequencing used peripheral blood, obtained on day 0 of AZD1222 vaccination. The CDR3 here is CASSKRDGLSPLHF. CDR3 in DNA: TGTGCCAGCAGCAAGCGGGACGGATTATCACCCCTCCACTTT.